This T cell receptor (beta chain) was captured in a study of T cell repertoires in cytomegalovirus infection. Study observations and caveats: In two of eight donors, the top clonotype was HLA-C-restricted CMV-specific. Summed frequency of public TCR beta families distinguished CMV carriers with the relevant HLA.

This clonotype has a count of ten or more. Its antigen is not identified. TCRdb re-called the reads with MiXCR, one entry per CDR3 protein. The table has almost 500,000 distinct CDR3 sequences, about 11% seen once. Germline V gene sequence: CDR1 MNHEY, CDR2 SVGAGI. V shed 2 bases, J shed 3 bases, and the junction held 1 base outside the gene matches. CDR3 length: 14 residues. This receptor was obtained from a human donor in good health (CMV status not recorded). Some clones in this sample may be carry-over from other donors' samples. This rearrangement joins TRBV6-5 to TRBJ2-7; 10 nucleotides line up with TRBD1. Input material: PBMCs. The CDR3 DNA is TGTGCCAGCAGTTACGGACAGGGGGGCTACGAGCAGTACTTC. Its protein product is CASSYGQGGYEQYF.